In this sample, the clone carrying this T cell receptor (beta chain) turned up many times. Trimming took 4 bases from V and 3 from J, leaving 15 bases between them. Germline values: CDR1 LGHNA, CDR2 YNFKEQ. The CDR3 is 15 residues long. A second PCR, run for about 7 to 12 cycles, used a sample-barcoded 5' primer plus a J-beta primer mix. A single record per CDR3 protein comes from TCRdb applying MiXCR to the 5' RACE reads. Among around 1,000,000 distinct CDR3 sequences, roughly two fifths were seen once, and the ten largest hold about 12%. This entry is derived from a study of blood T cells in healthy people across ages. Isolated per sample were at least 6 million PBMCs.

Sequenced: blood. The genes are TRBV4-2 and TRBJ1-1; weak D call: TRBD1 (5 bases). The clonotype comes from a man younger than 35 in good health. CDR3 DNA: TGTGCCAGCAGCCTCTTTGGCGAAGGGGACACTGAAGCTTTCTTT. Protein sequence: CASSLFGEGDTEAFF.